This T cell receptor (beta chain) was found in a study of T cell repertoires in cytomegalovirus infection. Overall study context: Public TCR beta signature analysis indicated the presence of both CMV infection and matching HLA type.

Broader study findings: Predominance within the ex vivo response was attributable to HLA-C-restricted CMV-specific TCR beta clonotypes.

TCRdb passed the reads through MiXCR, listing each CDR3 protein once. The sample carries approximately 500,000 distinct CDR3 sequences, roughly 10% recorded once. Looked up from germline, CDR1 is SGHVS and CDR2 is FNYEAQ. This CDR3 is built from 15 residues. The V gene end was trimmed by 0 bases and the J gene end by 0 bases; junction bases not matched to a gene: 2. This clonotype was observed many times. The antigen remains undetermined. The rearrangement links TRBV7-6 to TRBJ2-7, with 7 bases fitting TRBD1. This TCR came from a human donor in good health (CMV status not recorded). Some clones in this sample may be carry-over from other donors' samples. The sequenced sample was PBMCs. CDR3 in DNA: TGTGCCAGCAGCTTAGCACGGGACAGCTCCTACGAGCAGTACTTC. This sequence encodes CASSLARDSSYEQYF. Looking up the rest from reference TRBV7-6 and TRBJ2-7 gives the full variable domain: GAGVSQSPRYKVTKRGQDVALRCDPISGHVSLYWYRQALGQGPEFLTYFNYEAQQDKSGLPNDRFSAERPEGSISTLTIQRTEQRDSAMYRCASSLARDSSYEQYFGPGTRLTVT.